This TCR beta chain appears in the sequencing data of a study of blood T cell repertoires in COVID-19. Study overall: The origin of the acute and convalescent COVID-19 samples was the United States, Italy and Spain. Nucleic acid was either cDNA or gDNA, and it came from T cells, B-cell-depleted T cells, or PBMCs.

V shed 4 bases and J shed 4 bases, with 10 bases lying between them. This CDR3 is 13 amino acids long. Germline V gene lookup returns CDR1 LNHDA and CDR2 SQIVND (reference sequence). The table came from immunoSEQ multiplex PCR; TCRdb's copy has only in-frame clones and leaves some out. The sample lists 30,000 to 35,000 clones, about nine tenths occurring once. The sample was peripheral blood. The source is an elderly man with acute or convalescent COVID-19. V gene TRBV19 combines with J gene TRBJ2-5; unclear D gene. As DNA, the CDR3 is TGTGCCAGTAGTAGTGCGGTCCGAGAGACCCAGTACTTC. Encoded protein: CASSSAVRETQYF.